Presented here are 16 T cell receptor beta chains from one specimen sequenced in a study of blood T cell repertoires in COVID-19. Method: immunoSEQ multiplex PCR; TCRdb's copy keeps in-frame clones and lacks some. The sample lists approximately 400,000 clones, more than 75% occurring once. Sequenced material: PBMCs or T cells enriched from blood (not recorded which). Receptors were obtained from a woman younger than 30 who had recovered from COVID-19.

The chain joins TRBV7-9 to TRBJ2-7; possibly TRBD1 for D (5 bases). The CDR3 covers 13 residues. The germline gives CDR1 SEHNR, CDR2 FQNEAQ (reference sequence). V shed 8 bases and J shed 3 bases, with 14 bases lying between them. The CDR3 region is CASGSTDFYEQYF. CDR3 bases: TGTGCCAGCGGGTCGACAGACTTCTACGAGCAGTACTTC.

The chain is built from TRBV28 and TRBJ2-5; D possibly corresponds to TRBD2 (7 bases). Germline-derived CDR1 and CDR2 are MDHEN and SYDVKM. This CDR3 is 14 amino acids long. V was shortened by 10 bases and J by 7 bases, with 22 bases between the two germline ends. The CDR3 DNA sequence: TGTGCCACCTCCTTGTGGGGGGGCGAAGGGACCCAGTACTTC. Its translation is CATSLWGGEGTQYF.

The CDR3 spells CASSGNYGYTF. DNA for the CDR3: TGTGCCAGCAGCGGTAACTATGGCTACACCTTC. The rearrangement uses TRBV27 and TRBJ1-2; D is undetermined. From germline, CDR1 is MNHEY and CDR2 SMNVEV (reference sequence). V lost 6 bases and J 1 base, leaving 3 bases between the germline ends. CDR3 size: 11 residues.

CDR3 sequence: CASSPRGGGWWFF. The CDR3 DNA follows: TGTGCCAGCAGTCCCCGGGGTGGGGGCTGGTGGTTCTTC. This chain links TRBV21-1 with TRBJ2-1; the table's D gene call, TRBD1, was not cross checked with the DNA. TRBV21-1 is flagged as a pseudogene. This CDR3 region has 13 residues.

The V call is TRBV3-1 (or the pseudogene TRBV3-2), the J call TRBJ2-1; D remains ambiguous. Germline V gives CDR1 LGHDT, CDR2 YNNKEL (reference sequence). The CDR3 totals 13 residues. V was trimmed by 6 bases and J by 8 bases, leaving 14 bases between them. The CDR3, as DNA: TGTGCCAGCAGATCAAAAACGGGTGATGAGCAGTTCTTC. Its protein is CASRSKTGDEQFF.

This CDR3 is CASERDRAETQYF. CDR3 sequence (DNA): TGTGCCAGCGAACGGGACAGGGCAGAGACCCAGTACTTC. The chain employs TRBV21-1 and TRBJ2-5; no DNA check was done on the table's D call, TRBD1. TRBV21-1 represents a pseudogene. The CDR3 runs to 13 residues.

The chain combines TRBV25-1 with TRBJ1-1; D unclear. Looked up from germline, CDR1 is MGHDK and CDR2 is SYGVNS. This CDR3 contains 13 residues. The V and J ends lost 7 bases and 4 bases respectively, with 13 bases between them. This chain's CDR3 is CASTPAGGTEAFF. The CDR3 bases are TGTGCCAGCACCCCGGCCGGCGGCACTGAAGCTTTCTTT.

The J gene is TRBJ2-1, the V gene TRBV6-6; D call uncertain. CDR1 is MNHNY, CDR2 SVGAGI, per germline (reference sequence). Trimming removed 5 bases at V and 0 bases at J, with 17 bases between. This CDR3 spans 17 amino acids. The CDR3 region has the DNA TGTGCCAGCAGTCCGCCCTCGGGTTACCACTCCTACAATGAGCAGTTCTTC. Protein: CASSPPSGYHSYNEQFF.

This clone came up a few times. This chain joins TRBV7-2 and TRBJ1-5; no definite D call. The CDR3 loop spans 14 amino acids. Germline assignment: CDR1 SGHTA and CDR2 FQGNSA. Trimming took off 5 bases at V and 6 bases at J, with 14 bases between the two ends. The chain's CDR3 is CASSLARGSQPQHF. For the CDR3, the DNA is TGTGCCAGCAGCCTCGCCCGGGGAAGTCAGCCCCAGCATTTT.

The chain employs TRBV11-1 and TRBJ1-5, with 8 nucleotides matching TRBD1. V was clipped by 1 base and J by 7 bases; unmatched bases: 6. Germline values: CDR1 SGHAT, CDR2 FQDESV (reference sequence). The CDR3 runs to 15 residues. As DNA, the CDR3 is TGTGCCAGCAGCTTAGGTGGGACAGGAAACCAGCCCCAGCATTTT. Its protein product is CASSLGGTGNQPQHF. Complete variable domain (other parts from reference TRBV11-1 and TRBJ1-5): EAEVAQSPRYKITEKSQAVAFWCDPISGHATLYWYRQILGQGPELLVQFQDESVVDDSQLPKDRFSAERLKGVDSTLKIQPAELGDSAMYLCASSLGGTGNQPQHFGDGTRLSIL.

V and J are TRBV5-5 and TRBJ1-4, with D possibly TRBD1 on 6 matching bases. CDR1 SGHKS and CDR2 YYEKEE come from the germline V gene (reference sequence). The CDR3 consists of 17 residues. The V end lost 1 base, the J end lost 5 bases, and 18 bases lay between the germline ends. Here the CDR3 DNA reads TGTGCCAGCAGCTTGTTAGTATCAGGACAGCTGAATGAAAAACTGTTTTTT. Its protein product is CASSLLVSGQLNEKLFF.

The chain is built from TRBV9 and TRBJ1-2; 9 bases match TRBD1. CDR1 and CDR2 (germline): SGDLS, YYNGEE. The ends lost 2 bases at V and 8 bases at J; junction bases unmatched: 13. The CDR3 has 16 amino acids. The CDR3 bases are TGTGCCAGCAGCGTTTTAACCAGGGACAGGGAACAAGGCTACACCTTC. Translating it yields CASSVLTRDREQGYTF.

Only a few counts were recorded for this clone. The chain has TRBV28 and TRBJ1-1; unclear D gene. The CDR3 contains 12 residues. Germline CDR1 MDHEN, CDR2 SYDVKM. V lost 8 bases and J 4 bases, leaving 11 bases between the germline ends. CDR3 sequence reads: CASSREGTEAFF. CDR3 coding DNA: TGTGCCAGCTCCCGGGAGGGCACTGAAGCTTTCTTT.

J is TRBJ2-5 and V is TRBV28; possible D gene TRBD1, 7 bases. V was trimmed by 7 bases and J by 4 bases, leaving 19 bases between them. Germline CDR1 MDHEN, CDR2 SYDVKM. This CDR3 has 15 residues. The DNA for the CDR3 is TGTGCCAGCACCACTGGCCAGGGGGGTTTAGAGACCCAGTACTTC. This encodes CASTTGQGGLETQYF.

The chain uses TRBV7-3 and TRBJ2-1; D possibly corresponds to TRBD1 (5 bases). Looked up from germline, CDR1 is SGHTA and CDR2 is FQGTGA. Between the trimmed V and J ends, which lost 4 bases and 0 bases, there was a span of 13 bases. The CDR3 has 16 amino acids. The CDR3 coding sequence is TGTGCCAGCAGCTCACGACAGAACCGCTCCTACAATGAGCAGTTCTTC. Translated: CASSSRQNRSYNEQFF.

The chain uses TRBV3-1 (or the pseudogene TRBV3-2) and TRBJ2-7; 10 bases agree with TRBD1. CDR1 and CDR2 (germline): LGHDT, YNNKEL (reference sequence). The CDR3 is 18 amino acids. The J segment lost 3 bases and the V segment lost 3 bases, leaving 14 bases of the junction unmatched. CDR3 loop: CASSHEDGTRTGGYEQYF. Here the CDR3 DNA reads TGTGCCAGCAGCCATGAAGATGGAACTAGGACAGGGGGCTACGAGCAGTACTTC.